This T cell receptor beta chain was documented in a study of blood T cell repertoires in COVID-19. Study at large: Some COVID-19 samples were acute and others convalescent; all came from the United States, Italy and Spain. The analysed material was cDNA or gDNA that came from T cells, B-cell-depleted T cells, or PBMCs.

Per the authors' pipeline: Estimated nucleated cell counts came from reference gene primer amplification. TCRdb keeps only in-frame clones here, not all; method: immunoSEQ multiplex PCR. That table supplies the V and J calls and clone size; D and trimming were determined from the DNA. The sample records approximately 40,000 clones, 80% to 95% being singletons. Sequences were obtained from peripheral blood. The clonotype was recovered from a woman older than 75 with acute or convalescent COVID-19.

The CDR3 reads CASSLGLTGDDEQFF. For the CDR3, the DNA is TGTGCCAGCAGCTTAGGCCTTACAGGGGACGATGAGCAGTTCTTC. The chain combines TRBV7-2 with TRBJ2-1, with 7 bases aligning to TRBD1. CDR3 length: 15 amino acids. Germline V gene lookup returns CDR1 SGHTA and CDR2 FQGNSA. V was pared by 1 base and J by 8 bases, with 8 bases of the junction left unmatched.